Following are 27 T cell receptor beta chains from one sample sequenced in a study of early T cells in non-severe SARS-CoV-2 infection. Each CDR3 protein is one row after TCRdb ran MiXCR on the 5' RACE reads. The sample has about 77,000 distinct CDR3 sequences, 4.5% to 6% seen once. Sequenced here: whole blood, sampled at baseline. Receptors were obtained from an adult who was a healthcare worker with PCR-confirmed SARS-CoV-2 infection or an uninfected control (not recorded which).

This clonotype was seen more than once but under ten times. The chain is built from TRBV3-1 and TRBJ1-2; 10 positions match TRBD1. The V and J ends lost 7 bases and 4 bases, in that order; junction bases with no gene match: 6. CDR3 length equals 14 residues. The V gene's germline CDR1 is LGHDT and CDR2 YNNKEL (reference sequence). The CDR3 here is CASNRQGAGYGYTF. CDR3 sequence (DNA): TGTGCCAGCAACCGACAGGGGGCCGGCTATGGCTACACCTTC.

The genes are TRBV27 and TRBJ2-5; tentatively, D is TRBD2 (6 bases). CDR1 is MNHEY and CDR2 is SMNVEV in the germline V gene (reference sequence). The CDR3 is made up of 14 amino acids. Trimming removed 2 bases from V and 3 bases from J, with 10 bases in between. The CDR3 DNA is TGTGCCAGCAGTTTAATGGCTAGCGAAGAGACCCAGTACTTC. Protein product: CASSLMASEETQYF.

The chain is built from TRBV30 and TRBJ2-6; D gene unclear. V gave up 2 bases and J gave up 0 bases, with 8 bases separating them. CDR3 size: 15 residues. Germline V CDR1 and CDR2: GTSNPN, SVGIG (reference sequence). CDR3 region: CAWSTIYSGANVLTF. CDR3 DNA: TGTGCCTGGAGTACCATTTACTCTGGGGCCAACGTCCTGACTTTC.

The J gene is TRBJ2-3, the V gene TRBV6-2 or TRBV6-3, with D perhaps being TRBD1 or TRBD2 (5 bases each). The CDR3 contains 16 residues. The germline gives CDR1 MNHEY, CDR2 SVGEGT. With 6 bases removed from V and 3 bases from J, the gap between germline ends came to 19 bases. This chain's CDR3 is CASRTVGDPTTDTQYF. In nucleotides, the CDR3 is TGTGCCAGCAGAACCGTGGGGGACCCAACGACAGATACGCAGTATTTT.

This clonotype was detected ten times or more. The genes are TRBV19 and TRBJ1-1; D unresolved. The CDR3 extends over 17 amino acids. Germline V gives CDR1 LNHDA, CDR2 SQIVND (reference sequence). V was pared by 4 bases and J by 0 bases, with 18 bases between. CDR3 DNA: TGTGCCAGTAGTAAGGCAGGAGACCGTTCAGTGAACACTGAAGCTTTCTTT. Protein product: CASSKAGDRSVNTEAFF. The full variable domain, rest sourced from reference TRBV19 and TRBJ1-1, is DGGITQSPKYLFRKEGQNVTLSCEQNLNHDAMYWYRQDPGQGLRLIYYSQIVNDFQKGDIAEGYSVSREKKESFPLTVTSAQKNPTAFYLCASSKAGDRSVNTEAFFGQGTRLTVV.

Many counts were recorded for this clonotype. The J gene is TRBJ2-7, the V gene TRBV20-1; TRBD2 matches at 7 bases. J gave up 2 bases and V 5 bases, and 12 bases lay outside the gene matches. CDR1 and CDR2 from the germline V gene are DFQATT and SNEGSKA (reference sequence). This CDR3 spans 15 amino acids. CDR3 protein: CSAWGGVGPPYEQYF. CDR3 nucleotides: TGCAGTGCTTGGGGGGGAGTCGGTCCACCCTACGAGCAGTACTTC.

In this sample, this clonotype turned up a few times. The rearrangement joins TRBV9 to TRBJ2-7; the D is unclear. The CDR3 is 14 amino acids. Trimming took 4 bases from V and 2 from J, leaving 13 bases between them. The germline V gene encodes CDR1 SGDLS and CDR2 YYNGEE. This chain's CDR3 is CASSPTPLAYEQYF. Written as DNA, the CDR3 is TGTGCCAGCAGCCCCACCCCCCTCGCCTACGAGCAGTACTTC.

This clonotype was counted ten times or more. The V call is TRBV6-5, the J call TRBJ2-7; D might be TRBD2 (6 bases). Germline V CDR1 and CDR2: MNHEY, SVGAGI. V lost 6 bases and J 2 bases, leaving 26 bases between the germline ends. This CDR3 spans 18 amino acids. CDR3 region: CASSETYGGSGRPYEQYF. The DNA for the CDR3 is TGTGCCAGCAGCGAAACCTACGGGGGTAGCGGACGACCCTACGAGCAGTACTTC.

This clonotype appeared many times. The chain combines TRBV20-1 with TRBJ2-3, with TRBD2 matching 11 bases. Germline V lookup: CDR1 DFQATT, CDR2 SNEGSKA (reference sequence). V shed 8 bases, J shed 0 bases, and the junction held 4 bases outside the gene matches. The CDR3 runs 14 residues. CDR3 region: CSSLAGGSTDTQYF. CDR3 in DNA: TGCAGTTCATTAGCGGGAGGGAGCACAGATACGCAGTATTTT.

At least ten counts were recorded for this clonotype. The chain employs TRBV7-9 and TRBJ2-1; a weak D match, TRBD1 (6 bases). V was pared by 5 bases and J by 3 bases, with 26 bases between. Germline V CDR1 and CDR2: SEHNR, FQNEAQ (reference sequence). The CDR3 loop spans 19 amino acids. CDR3 protein: CASSRDMTPWEQGYNEQFF. CDR3 sequence (DNA): TGTGCCAGCAGCCGAGATATGACTCCCTGGGAACAGGGCTACAATGAGCAGTTCTTC. The variable domain in full, completed from reference TRBV7-9 and TRBJ2-1, reads DTGVSQNPRHKITKRGQNVTFRCDPISEHNRLYWYRQTLGQGPEFLTYFQNEAQLEKSRLLSDRFSAERPKGSFSTLEIQRTEQGDSAMYLCASSRDMTPWEQGYNEQFFGPGTRLTVL.

As regards this clonotype: A clone one base away is much larger, so this may be a read error. CDR3 residues: CASSPRNRDNQPQHF. The CDR3 bases are TGTGCCAGCAGTCCCAGGAACAGGGACAATCAGCCCCAGCATTTT. The V gene is TRBV12-3 or TRBV12-4, the J gene TRBJ1-5; a possible D gene is TRBD1 (6 bases). The CDR3 totals 15 residues. The germline V and J ends were trimmed by 5 bases and 3 bases, with 14 bases remaining between them.

The chain uses TRBV5-1 and TRBJ2-2; 7 nucleotides agree with TRBD2. This CDR3 comprises 16 residues. V was pared by 4 bases and J by 3 bases, with 9 bases of the junction left unmatched. The germline V gene has CDR1 SGHRS and CDR2 YFSETQ. CDR3 loop: CASSLLRTRDTGELFF. CDR3 nucleotide sequence: TGCGCCAGCAGCCTGCTACGGACTAGGGACACCGGGGAGCTGTTTTTT.

The table lists this clonotype with a few counts. This rearrangement joins TRBV11-3 to TRBJ2-3; 9 bases are shared with TRBD1. V was clipped by 1 base and J by 4 bases; unmatched bases: 6. CDR3 length: 16 residues. The germline CDR1 and CDR2 sequences are SGHNT and YENEEA. The CDR3 loop reads CASSLVRTGVADTQYF. CDR3 DNA sequence: TGTGCCAGCAGCTTAGTTCGGACAGGGGTAGCAGATACGCAGTATTTT.

This clonotype was seen more than once but under ten times. This chain uses TRBV7-6 with TRBJ2-5, with 9 positions matching TRBD2. The CDR3 is made up of 14 amino acids. From germline, CDR1 is SGHVS and CDR2 FNYEAQ. After removal of 5 bases from V and 4 bases from J, the junction contained 5 bases not matched to a gene. This chain's CDR3 is CASSPREGGETQYF. The DNA of the CDR3 is TGTGCCAGCAGCCCGCGGGAGGGAGGAGAGACCCAGTACTTC.

This clonotype was counted many times. This rearrangement joins TRBV29-1 to TRBJ2-2, with D perhaps matching TRBD1 (5 bases). The length of the CDR3 is 14 residues. Per germline, CDR1 SQVTM and CDR2 ANQGSEA. Trimming left V 4 bases short and J 0 bases short, with 9 bases between. CDR3 protein: CSVGTNSNTGELFF. DNA of the CDR3: TGCAGCGTTGGGACAAATTCGAACACCGGGGAGCTGTTTTTT.

In nucleotides, the CDR3 is TGTGCCAGCAGTGAGGGCACGTCTGGGGCCAACGTCCTGACTTTC. Amino acid sequence: CASSEGTSGANVLTF. The J gene is TRBJ2-6, the V gene TRBV2; D unresolved. The CDR3 runs to 15 residues. Germline CDR1 and CDR2: SNHLY and FYNNEI. Trimming shortened V by 3 bases and J by 1 base, and 7 bases separated the two germline ends.

V is TRBV10-1 and J is TRBJ2-2; no firm D call. The CDR3 is 14 residues long. Germline lookup yields CDR1 WNHNN and CDR2 SYGVQD (reference sequence). V lost 8 bases to trimming and J lost 3 bases, with 13 bases between them. CDR3 nucleotide sequence: TGCGCCAGCCGGCAAGTCCTAGACACCGGGGAGCTGTTTTTT. Its translation: CASRQVLDTGELFF.

This clonotype was observed at least ten times. The J gene is TRBJ2-2, the V gene TRBV6-2 or TRBV6-3, with TRBD2 identical over 7 bases. The CDR3 totals 14 residues. The V gene's germline CDR1 is MNHEY and CDR2 SVGEGT. J lost 4 bases, V lost 7 bases, and 6 bases had no gene match. The CDR3 loop is CASTRREGTGELFF. CDR3 coding DNA: TGTGCCAGCACACGGAGGGAGGGCACCGGGGAGCTGTTTTTT.

CDR3 loop: CASMDETQYF. In DNA, the CDR3 is TGTGCCAGCATGGATGAGACCCAGTACTTC. The chain combines TRBV2 with TRBJ2-5; D is unclear. Trimming took 7 bases from V and 5 from J, leaving 5 bases between them. The CDR3 loop spans 10 amino acids. Germline lookup yields CDR1 SNHLY and CDR2 FYNNEI.

V gene TRBV12-5 combines with J gene TRBJ2-1, with D perhaps given as TRBD1 or TRBD2 (5 bases each). V was shortened by 8 bases and J by 2 bases, with 10 bases between the two germline ends. Germline V gene sequence: CDR1 LGHNT, CDR2 FRNRAP. The CDR3 runs to 13 residues. CDR3 DNA: TGTGCTAGTTGGGGGTCAACCTACAATGAGCAGTTCTTC. This translates into CASWGSTYNEQFF. Filled out from reference TRBV12-5 and TRBJ2-1, the complete variable domain reads DARVTQTPRHKVTEMGQEVTMRCQPILGHNTVFWYRQTMMQGLELLAYFRNRAPLDDSGMPKDRFSAEMPDATLATLKIQPSEPRDSAVYFCASWGSTYNEQFFGPGTRLTVL.

This clonotype was detected ten times or more. The J gene is TRBJ2-1, the V gene TRBV24-1, with 9 nucleotides matching TRBD2. Germline trimming cut 4 bases from V and 4 bases from J; bases unmatched to any gene: 7. CDR1 is KGHDR, CDR2 SFDVKD, per germline. This CDR3 region has 16 residues. The CDR3 DNA sequence: TGTGCCACCAGTGACCAGACTAGCGGAGAGTACAATGAGCAGTTCTTC. Its translation: CATSDQTSGEYNEQFF.

This clonotype was picked up many times. The chain combines TRBV29-1 with TRBJ2-2; 7 positions match TRBD1. Germline V CDR1 and CDR2: SQVTM, ANQGSEA. The CDR3 has 14 residues. V was pared by 4 bases and J by 4 bases, with 6 bases of the junction left unmatched. The CDR3: CSVGQGLGTGELFF. The CDR3 DNA follows: TGCAGCGTTGGACAGGGCTTAGGCACCGGGGAGCTGTTTTTT.

The rearrangement uses TRBV11-3 and TRBJ2-1, with D possibly being TRBD1 (5 bases). Germline CDR1 and CDR2: SGHNT and YENEEA. This CDR3 has 11 residues. V gave up 5 bases and J gave up 10 bases, with 9 bases separating them. CDR3 DNA: TGTGCCAGCAGCCTCGACAGAGAGCAGTTCTTC. This sequence encodes CASSLDREQFF.

This clonotype was detected ten times or more. The chain combines TRBV6-5 with TRBJ2-7; possibly TRBD1 or TRBD2 for D (7 bases each). The V end was cut by 8 bases, the J end by 6 bases, with 17 bases between. Germline lookup yields CDR1 MNHEY and CDR2 SVGAGI. The CDR3 is 13 amino acids. Here the CDR3 reads CASGRGRGSEQYF. The CDR3 region has the DNA TGTGCCAGCGGGAGGGGGCGGGGGAGCGAGCAGTACTTC.

This clonotype was counted many times. The genes are TRBV30 and TRBJ1-6; TRBD1 aligns across 7 bases. Germline CDR1 reads GTSNPN; CDR2 reads SVGIG (reference sequence). The V and J ends lost 3 bases and 5 bases, in that order; junction bases with no gene match: 4. The CDR3 has 14 amino acids. CDR3 sequence (DNA): TGTGCCTGGAGCAGAGGACAGGATAATTCACCCCTCCACTTT. Translation: CAWSRGQDNSPLHF.

This clonotype was recorded a few times. This chain links TRBV4-2 with TRBJ1-6, with 9 bases that match TRBD1. V was clipped by 0 bases and J by 7 bases; unmatched bases: 7. Germline-derived CDR1 and CDR2 are LGHNA and YNFKEQ. The CDR3 extends over 17 amino acids. The DNA of the CDR3 is TGTGCCAGCAGCCAAGAGGGACAGGGCGTCAGGAATTCACCCCTCCACTTT. Translating it yields CASSQEGQGVRNSPLHF.

The V call is TRBV7-2, the J call TRBJ2-7, with 7 bases aligning to TRBD1. Germline V gives CDR1 SGHTA, CDR2 FQGNSA. CDR3 size: 15 residues. Unmatched junction bases numbered 8, after V lost 3 bases and J lost 3 bases. Here the CDR3 reads CASSLASGQNYEQYF. CDR3 nucleotides: TGTGCCAGCAGCTTGGCATCGGGACAGAACTACGAGCAGTACTTC.